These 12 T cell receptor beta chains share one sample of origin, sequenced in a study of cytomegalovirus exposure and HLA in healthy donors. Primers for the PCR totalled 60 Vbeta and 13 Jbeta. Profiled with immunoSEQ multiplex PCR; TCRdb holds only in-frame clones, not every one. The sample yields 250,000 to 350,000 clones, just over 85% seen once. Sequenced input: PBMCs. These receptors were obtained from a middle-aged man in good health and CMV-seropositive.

The CDR3 region is CASSSDRSTDTQYF. In DNA form, the CDR3 reads TGTGCCAGCAGCTCCGACAGAAGCACAGATACGCAGTATTTT. The chain has TRBV7-6 and TRBJ2-3, with D possibly being TRBD1 (5 bases). Trimming removed 4 bases from V and 0 bases from J, with 8 bases in between. This CDR3 spans 14 amino acids. The germline V gene encodes CDR1 SGHVS and CDR2 FNYEAQ. The full variable domain, with the rest looked up from reference TRBV7-6 and TRBJ2-3, is GAGVSQSPRYKVTKRGQDVALRCDPISGHVSLYWYRQALGQGPEFLTYFNYEAQQDKSGLPNDRFSAERPEGSISTLTIQRTEQRDSAMYRCASSSDRSTDTQYFGPGTRLTVL.

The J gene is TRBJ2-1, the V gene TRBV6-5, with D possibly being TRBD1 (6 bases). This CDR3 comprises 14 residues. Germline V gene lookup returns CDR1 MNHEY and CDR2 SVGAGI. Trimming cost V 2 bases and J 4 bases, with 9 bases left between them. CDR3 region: CASSYEQGYNEQFF. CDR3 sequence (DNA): TGTGCCAGCAGTTACGAGCAGGGGTACAATGAGCAGTTCTTC.

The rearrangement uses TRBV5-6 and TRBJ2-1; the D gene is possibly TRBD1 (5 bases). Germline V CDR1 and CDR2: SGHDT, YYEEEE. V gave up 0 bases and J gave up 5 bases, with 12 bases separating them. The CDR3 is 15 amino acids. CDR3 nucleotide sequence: TGTGCCAGCAGCTTGGGGGCAGGGCCAGACAATGAGCAGTTCTTC. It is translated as CASSLGAGPDNEQFF.

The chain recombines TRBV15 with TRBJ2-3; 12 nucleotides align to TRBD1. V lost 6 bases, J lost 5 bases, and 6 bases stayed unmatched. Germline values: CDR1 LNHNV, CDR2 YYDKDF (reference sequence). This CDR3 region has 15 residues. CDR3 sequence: CATSPGTGGVDTQYF. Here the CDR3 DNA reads TGTGCCACCAGTCCCGGGACAGGGGGCGTAGATACGCAGTATTTT.

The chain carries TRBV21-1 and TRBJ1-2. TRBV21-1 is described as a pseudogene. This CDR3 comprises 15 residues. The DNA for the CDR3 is TGTGCCAGCAGCAAAGCGCGAGCTTACGGCTATGGCTACACCTTC. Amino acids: CASSKARAYGYGYTF.

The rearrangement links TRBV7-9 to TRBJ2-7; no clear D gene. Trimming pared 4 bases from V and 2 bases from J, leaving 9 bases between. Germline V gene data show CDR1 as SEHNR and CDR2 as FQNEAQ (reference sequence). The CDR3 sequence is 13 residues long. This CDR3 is CASSSLPAYEQYF. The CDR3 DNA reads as TGTGCCAGCAGCTCCCTTCCGGCCTACGAGCAGTACTTC.

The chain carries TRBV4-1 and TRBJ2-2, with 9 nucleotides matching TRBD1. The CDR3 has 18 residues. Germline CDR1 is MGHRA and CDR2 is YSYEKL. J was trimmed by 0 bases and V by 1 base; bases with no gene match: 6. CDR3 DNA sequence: TGCGCCAGCAGCCAAGCGATACAGGGGGCCGCGAACACCGGGGAGCTGTTTTTT. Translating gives CASSQAIQGAANTGELFF.

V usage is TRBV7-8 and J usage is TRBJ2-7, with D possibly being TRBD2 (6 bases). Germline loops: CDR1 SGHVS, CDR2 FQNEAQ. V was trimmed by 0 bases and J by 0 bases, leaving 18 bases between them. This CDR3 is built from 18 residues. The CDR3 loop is CASSLAFVIRGSSYEQYF. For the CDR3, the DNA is TGTGCCAGCAGCTTAGCGTTCGTTATACGGGGGAGCTCCTACGAGCAGTACTTC.

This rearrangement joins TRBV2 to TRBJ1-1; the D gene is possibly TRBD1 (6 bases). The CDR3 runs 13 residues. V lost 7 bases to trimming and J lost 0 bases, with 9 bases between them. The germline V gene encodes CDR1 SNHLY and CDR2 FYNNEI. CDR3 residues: CASNQGLNTEAFF. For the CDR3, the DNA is TGTGCCAGCAATCAGGGGCTGAACACTGAAGCTTTCTTT.

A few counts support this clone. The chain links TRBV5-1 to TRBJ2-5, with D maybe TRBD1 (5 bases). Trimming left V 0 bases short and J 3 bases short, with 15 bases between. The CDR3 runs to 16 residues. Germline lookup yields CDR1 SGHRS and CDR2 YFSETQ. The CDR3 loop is CASSLGVGEGEETQYF. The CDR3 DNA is TGCGCCAGCAGCTTGGGTGTTGGGGAAGGGGAAGAGACCCAGTACTTC.

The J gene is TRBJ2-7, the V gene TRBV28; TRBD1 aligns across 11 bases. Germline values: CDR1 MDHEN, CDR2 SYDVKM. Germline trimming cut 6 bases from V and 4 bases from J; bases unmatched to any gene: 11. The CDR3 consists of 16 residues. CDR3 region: CASSLPGTGGIYEQYF. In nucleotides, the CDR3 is TGTGCCAGCAGCCTCCCCGGGACAGGGGGGATATACGAGCAGTACTTC.

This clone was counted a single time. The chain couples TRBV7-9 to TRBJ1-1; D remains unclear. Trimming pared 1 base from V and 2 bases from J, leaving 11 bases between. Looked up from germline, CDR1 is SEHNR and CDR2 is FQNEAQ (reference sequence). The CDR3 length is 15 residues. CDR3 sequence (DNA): TGTGCCAGCAGCTTAGGTAGGGAGTATAACACTGAAGCTTTCTTT. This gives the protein CASSLGREYNTEAFF. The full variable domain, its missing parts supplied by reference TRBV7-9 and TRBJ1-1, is DTGVSQNPRHKITKRGQNVTFRCDPISEHNRLYWYRQTLGQGPEFLTYFQNEAQLEKSRLLSDRFSAERPKGSFSTLEIQRTEQGDSAMYLCASSLGREYNTEAFFGQGTRLTVV.